This T cell receptor beta chain originates from a study of graft-versus-host responses after intestinal transplantation. On the study more broadly: Transplants were multivisceral, liver-intestinal, or isolated intestinal. Every recipient underwent anti-thymocyte globulin induction, then tacrolimus and steroids for roughly three years.

Plated together were around 200,000 CFSE-labeled responder cells and around 200,000 irradiated, violet-dye-labeled stimulator cells. Responder cells that were proliferating and CFSE-low, both CD3+CD4+ and CD3+CD8+, were sorted after the reaction. The CDR3 sequence is 16 residues long. Trimming took 5 bases from V and 1 from J, leaving 12 bases between them. The germline CDR1 and CDR2 sequences are MNHEY and SMNVEV (reference sequence). Only in-frame clones appear in the TCRdb table, and some are missing; sequencing was by immunoSEQ multiplex PCR. The sample yields 20,000 to 25,000 clones, just under 45% seen once. Study observations and caveats: GvH clones surfaced in recipient marrow, some emerging earlier in ileum or blood.

The chain carries TRBV27 and TRBJ2-6; D perhaps matches TRBD1 (5 bases). Sample: alloreactive CD8+ T cells from a mixed lymphocyte reaction culture, taken before transplantation. Subset denoted: CFSE-low proliferating T cells sorted from roughly 6-day pre-transplant mixed lymphocyte reaction (GvH or HvG direction). The receptor was derived from a human patient who was an organ donor for intestinal transplantation. In DNA, the CDR3 is TGTGCCAGCAGTACTACAGGCGGTTCTGGGGCCAACGTCCTGACTTTC. This sequence encodes CASSTTGGSGANVLTF.